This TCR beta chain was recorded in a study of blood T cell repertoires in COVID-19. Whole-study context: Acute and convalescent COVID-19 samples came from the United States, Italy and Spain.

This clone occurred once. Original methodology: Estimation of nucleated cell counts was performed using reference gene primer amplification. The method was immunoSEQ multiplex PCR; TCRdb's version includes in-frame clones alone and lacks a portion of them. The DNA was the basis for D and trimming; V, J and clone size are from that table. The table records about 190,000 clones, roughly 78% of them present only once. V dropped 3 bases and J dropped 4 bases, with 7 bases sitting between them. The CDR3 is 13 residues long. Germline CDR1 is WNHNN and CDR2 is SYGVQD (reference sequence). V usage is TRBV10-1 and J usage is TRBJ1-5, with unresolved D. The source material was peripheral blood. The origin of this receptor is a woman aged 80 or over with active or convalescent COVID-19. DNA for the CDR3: TGCGCCAGCAGTGAACGGGATAATCAGCCCCAGCATTTT. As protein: CASSERDNQPQHF.